This TCR beta chain was retrieved from a study of T cells in Graves' hyperthyroidism and ophthalmopathy. Ten or more counts support this clonotype. What it binds is unknown. The CDR3 consists of 13 residues. Looked up from germline, CDR1 is SGHNT and CDR2 is YENEEA. Trimming stripped 1 base from V and 1 base from J, with 4 bases between. Using RNA transcripts as the source, TCR beta CDR3 regions were amplified. A set of HTBI primers served as the primers for a first-round RT-PCR of the TCR CDR3. TCRdb processed the multiplex PCR reads anew with MiXCR; each CDR3 protein has one entry. The table has hundreds of thousands of distinct CDR3 sequences, less than 15% seen once; the top ten hold over 8.5%. General observations from the study: Most clonotypes expanded in thyroid above 0.001 were likewise present in blood.

The sample taken for sequencing was blood. This chain links TRBV11-3 with TRBJ1-1; unclear D gene. The receptor was isolated from a young woman with Graves' hyperthyroidism. CDR3 amino acids: CASSLAANTEAFF. The CDR3 DNA follows: TGTGCCAGCAGCTTAGCGGCGAACACTGAAGCTTTCTTT.